Each of the 27 T cell receptor beta chains below was sequenced from the same sample in a study of regulatory T cells in long-lasting Graves disease. Time point noted: newly diagnosed GD, antithyroid drugs for less than 3 months. TCR sequences were obtained from RNA taken from PBMCs. Building of the TCR beta libraries involved iRepertoire HTBI primers and Arm-PCR of CDR3 regions. TCRdb re-derived calls from the multiplex PCR reads in MiXCR, one entry per CDR3 protein. The data show 390,000 or so distinct CDR3 sequences, about an eighth seen once. These data were also reused for a study on T cells in Graves' hyperthyroidism and ophthalmopathy.

The sample in question was peripheral blood mononuclear cells (PBMCs), obtained at new diagnosis, from a patient treated with antithyroid drugs. The origin of the receptors is a young woman with Graves disease.

This clonotype was seen many times. The CDR3 bases are TGTGCCAGCAGCTTAGCGGAACACCCCAAAAACATTCAGTACTTC. Its protein product is CASSLAEHPKNIQYF. J is TRBJ2-4 and V is TRBV11-1; D gene unclear. CDR1 SGHAT and CDR2 FQDESV come from the germline V gene (reference sequence). The CDR3 is 15 residues long. The germline V and J ends were trimmed by 0 bases and 2 bases, with 8 bases remaining between them.

This clonotype was observed a handful of times. This chain uses TRBV7-2 with TRBJ1-5; unclear D gene. The CDR3 runs to 12 residues. The V gene lost 1 base and the J gene lost 7 bases, with 5 bases spanning the gap. Germline values: CDR1 SGHTA, CDR2 FQGNSA. The CDR3 spells CASSLGWQPQHF. CDR3 nucleotide sequence: TGTGCCAGCAGCTTAGGGTGGCAGCCCCAGCATTTT.

This clonotype was found many times. The gene calls are TRBV15 and TRBJ2-1, with a tentative D call TRBD1 (6 bases). The CDR3 consists of 17 residues. Trimming removed 3 bases at V and 3 bases at J, with 18 bases between. The germline CDR1 and CDR2 sequences are LNHNV and YYDKDF (reference sequence). The CDR3: CATSRGASEDFYNEQFF. Written as DNA, the CDR3 is TGTGCCACCAGCAGGGGGGCGTCGGAGGACTTCTACAATGAGCAGTTCTTC.

This clonotype was counted only a few times. The chain carries TRBV27 and TRBJ2-3; D unresolved. From germline, CDR1 is MNHEY and CDR2 SMNVEV (reference sequence). This CDR3 spans 15 amino acids. Trimming left V 4 bases short and J 0 bases short, with 11 bases between. CDR3 residues: CASSSPIFSTDTQYF. Here the CDR3 DNA reads TGTGCCAGCAGTTCTCCGATCTTTAGCACAGATACGCAGTATTTT.

This clonotype was counted a single time. The rearrangement uses TRBV11-2 and TRBJ2-4; D perhaps matches TRBD1 (5 bases). Germline values: CDR1 SGHAT, CDR2 FQNNGV. V dropped 5 bases and J dropped 0 bases, with 17 bases sitting between them. The CDR3 is 17 amino acids. DNA for the CDR3: TGTGCCAGCAGCCCAACCAGCGACAGACTAGCCAAAAACATTCAGTACTTC. Protein product: CASSPTSDRLAKNIQYF.

This clonotype has ten or more counts. V is TRBV12-5 and J is TRBJ1-2, with 7 positions matching TRBD1. Unmatched junction bases numbered 10, after V lost 1 base and J lost 11 bases. Germline loops: CDR1 LGHNT, CDR2 FRNRAP. CDR3 size: 14 residues. CDR3 sequence reads: CASGLGAGGRWYTF. CDR3 sequence (DNA): TGTGCTAGTGGTTTGGGGGCAGGGGGGCGTTGGTACACCTTC. The full variable domain, completed using reference TRBV12-5 and TRBJ1-2, is DARVTQTPRHKVTEMGQEVTMRCQPILGHNTVFWYRQTMMQGLELLAYFRNRAPLDDSGMPKDRFSAEMPDATLATLKIQPSEPRDSAVYFCASGLGAGGRWYTFGSGTRLTVV.

This clonotype came up many times. The chain combines TRBV9 with TRBJ1-1; D is ambiguous. The CDR3 is made up of 13 amino acids. V lost 0 bases and J lost 1, with 4 bases in between. Germline V lookup: CDR1 SGDLS, CDR2 YYNGEE. The CDR3 coding sequence is TGTGCCAGCAGCGTAGATAAGAACACTGAAGCTTTCTTT. The encoded protein is CASSVDKNTEAFF.

This chain links TRBV20-1 with TRBJ2-7; TRBD2 matches 11 bases. The junction had 8 bases not matched to a gene; V was cut back by 4 bases and J by 6 bases. Germline V gene data show CDR1 as DFQATT and CDR2 as SNEGSKA (reference sequence). CDR3 length equals 14 residues. The CDR3: CSATGLAGRGEQYF. CDR3 sequence (DNA): TGCAGTGCTACTGGACTAGCGGGCAGGGGCGAGCAGTACTTC.

This clonotype was recorded many times. V and J are TRBV12-3 or TRBV12-4 and TRBJ1-1, with a weak D call TRBD1 (6 bases). Trimming left V 0 bases short and J 5 bases short, with 10 bases between. The CDR3 spans 14 residues. The CDR3 coding sequence is TGTGCCAGCAGTTTAGCGTACAGGGTTACTGAAGCTTTCTTT. Translated, it gives CASSLAYRVTEAFF.

A few counts support this clonotype. The chain combines TRBV12-3 or TRBV12-4 with TRBJ2-1; weak D call: TRBD1 (5 bases). Between the trimmed V and J ends, which lost 5 bases and 5 bases, there was a span of 13 bases. The CDR3 has 14 amino acids. The CDR3 DNA follows: TGTGCCAGCAGTCCAAGGGGTATTGACAATGAGCAGTTCTTC. It encodes CASSPRGIDNEQFF.

Ten or more counts support this clonotype. V usage is TRBV30 and J usage is TRBJ2-5; tentative D call: TRBD1 (5 bases). Germline V lookup: CDR1 GTSNPN, CDR2 SVGIG (reference sequence). V was trimmed by 3 bases and J by 2 bases, leaving 10 bases between them. The CDR3 runs to 13 residues. CDR3 sequence: CAWRTKGQETQYF. CDR3 nucleotide sequence: TGTGCCTGGAGAACGAAGGGGCAAGAGACCCAGTACTTC. Drawing the rest from reference TRBV30 and TRBJ2-5, the complete variable domain is SQTIHQWPATLVQPVGSPLSLECTVEGTSNPNLYWYRQAAGRGLQLLFYSVGIGQISSEVPQNLSASRPQDRQFILSSKKLLLSDSGFYLCAWRTKGQETQYFGPGTRLLVL.

The chain carries TRBV20-1 and TRBJ2-1, with 14 bases aligning to TRBD2. Germline V gives CDR1 DFQATT, CDR2 SNEGSKA (reference sequence). V was pared by 2 bases and J by 7 bases, with 7 bases of the junction left unmatched. This CDR3 spans 16 amino acids. The CDR3 DNA reads as TGCAGTGCTAGATCTGGGACTAGCGGGAGTACAAATGAGCAGTTCTTC. Translating it yields CSARSGTSGSTNEQFF.

This clonotype came up many times. J is TRBJ1-2 and V is TRBV2, with 7 bases fitting TRBD1. CDR1 and CDR2 from the germline V gene are SNHLY and FYNNEI. The CDR3 sequence is 15 residues long. V lost 6 bases to trimming and J lost 8 bases; unmatched junction nucleotides: 15. Here the CDR3 DNA reads TGTGCCAGCAGGGATATAGGGACAGCTCTACAAGGCTACACCTTC. Protein product: CASRDIGTALQGYTF. The entire variable domain, with the rest obtained from reference TRBV2 and TRBJ1-2, is as follows: EPEVTQTPSHQVTQMGQEVILRCVPISNHLYFYWYRQILGQKVEFLVSFYNNEISEKSEIFDDQFSVERPDGSNFTLKIRSTKLEDSAMYFCASRDIGTALQGYTFGSGTRLTVV.

This clonotype was observed many times. The chain is built from TRBV3-1 and TRBJ1-1; TRBD1 agrees at 8 bases. The germline V gene has CDR1 LGHDT and CDR2 YNNKEL (reference sequence). V dropped 1 base and J dropped 1; count of bases not matched to a gene: 11. There are 18 residues in the CDR3. The CDR3 is CASSQVSRTGTGNTEAFF. The DNA for the CDR3 is TGTGCCAGCAGCCAAGTTTCTCGAACCGGGACAGGGAACACTGAAGCTTTCTTT. The whole variable domain, remainder taken from reference TRBV3-1 and TRBJ1-1, is DTAVSQTPKYLVTQMGNDKSIKCEQNLGHDTMYWYKQDSKKFLKIMFSYNNKELIINETVPNRFSPKSPDKAHLNLHINSLELGDSAVYFCASSQVSRTGTGNTEAFFGQGTRLTVV.

This clonotype has ten or more counts. The chain joins TRBV20-1 to TRBJ2-7; D tentatively reads TRBD1 or TRBD2 (5 bases each). CDR3 length equals 14 residues. Germline values: CDR1 DFQATT, CDR2 SNEGSKA (reference sequence). The ends were cut back, 1 base at V and 5 bases at J, with 15 bases in the middle. The CDR3 coding sequence is TGCAGTGCTAGAGTCCCAGGGCGGAGGAACGAGCAGTACTTC. This encodes CSARVPGRRNEQYF.

The V gene is TRBV5-1, the J gene TRBJ1-4; D is uncertain. The V end was cut by 3 bases, the J end by 2 bases, with 8 bases between. The CDR3 runs 14 residues. CDR1 and CDR2 (germline): SGHRS, YFSETQ. The CDR3 nucleotides read TGCGCCAGCAGCTCCGGGGATACTAATGAAAAACTGTTTTTT. Translating gives CASSSGDTNEKLFF. Using reference TRBV5-1 and TRBJ1-4 for the parts outside the CDR3, the full variable domain is KAGVTQTPRYLIKTRGQQVTLSCSPISGHRSVSWYQQTPGQGLQFLFEYFSETQRNKGNFPGRFSGRQFSNSRSEMNVSTLELGDSALYLCASSSGDTNEKLFFGSGTQLSVL.

This clonotype has a count of ten or more. The V and J genes are TRBV4-3 and TRBJ2-3; the D gene is possibly TRBD2 (5 bases). The CDR3 is 15 residues long. The V and J ends lost 0 bases and 3 bases respectively, with 10 bases between them. CDR1 is LGHNA and CDR2 is YSLEER in the germline V gene. The CDR3 region has the DNA TGCGCCAGCAGCCAAGAGGCCACTAGGACAGATACGCAGTATTTT. This codes for CASSQEATRTDTQYF.

This clonotype was seen many times. The V gene is TRBV6-1, the J gene TRBJ2-3, with 9 bases identical to TRBD2. V dropped 7 bases and J dropped 0; count of bases not matched to a gene: 8. The germline CDR1 and CDR2 sequences are MNHNS and SASEGT. This CDR3 region has 16 residues. The CDR3 nucleotides read TGTGCCAGCACGCAATATAGCGGGGGAAGCACAGATACGCAGTATTTT. It is translated as CASTQYSGGSTDTQYF.

In this sample, this clonotype turned up many times. This chain uses TRBV20-1 with TRBJ1-1; D is unclear. The V gene's germline CDR1 is DFQATT and CDR2 SNEGSKA (reference sequence). The CDR3 contains 13 residues. Trimming stripped 3 bases from V and 4 bases from J, with 12 bases between. CDR3 loop: CSASGHVVTEAFF. CDR3 sequence (DNA): TGCAGTGCTAGTGGCCACGTCGTCACTGAAGCTTTCTTT.

At least ten counts were recorded for this clonotype. The rearrangement uses TRBV12-3 or TRBV12-4 and TRBJ2-1; tentatively, D is TRBD2 (6 bases). V was pared by 6 bases and J by 8 bases, with 17 bases between. The CDR3 spans 14 residues. CDR3 amino acids: CASRGRFGSDEQFF. CDR3 DNA: TGTGCCAGCAGAGGGAGGTTCGGGTCGGATGAGCAGTTCTTC.

This clonotype was seen a handful of times. The rearrangement joins TRBV24-1 to TRBJ1-5; D is perhaps TRBD1 (5 bases). V was shortened by 4 bases and J by 2 bases, with 17 bases between the two germline ends. Germline-derived CDR1 and CDR2 are KGHDR and SFDVKD. CDR3 length: 17 amino acids. The chain's CDR3 is CATSEHPRGYGNQPQHF. The CDR3 DNA follows: TGTGCCACCAGTGAACACCCACGGGGGTATGGCAATCAGCCCCAGCATTTT.

Concerning this clonotype itself: A junction end diverges from the germline sequence, so it may reflect a read error. V is TRBV11-2 and J is TRBJ1-2; D is perhaps TRBD1 (6 bases). Germline assignment: CDR1 SGHAT and CDR2 FQNNGV. This CDR3 comprises 15 residues. CDR3 region: CASSLDVSGAGGYAF. The DNA of the CDR3 is TGTGCCAGCAGCTTAGATGTTTCGGGGGCGGGTGGCTACGCCTTC.

Remarks on this clonotype: With a much larger clone just one base away, this may be a read error. The chain carries TRBV20-1 and TRBJ2-1; 16 nucleotides match TRBD2. Germline V gene sequence: CDR1 DFQATT, CDR2 SNEGSKA (reference sequence). Trimming took 1 base from V and 9 from J; bases not matched to a gene: 3. There are 15 residues in the CDR3. CDR3 loop: CSARAGLAGGGEQFF. The CDR3 DNA follows: TGCAGTGCTAGAGCGGGACTAGCGGGGGGGGGTGAGCAGTTCTTC.

Of note for this clonotype: Being one base from a much bigger clone, this may be a read error. The gene calls are TRBV7-2 and TRBJ2-7; 11 bases agree with TRBD1. This CDR3 has 15 amino acids. V shed 7 bases and J 7 bases; nucleotides not matched to a gene: 12. Germline V gene sequence: CDR1 SGHTA, CDR2 FQGNSA. CDR3 loop: CASTGQGAVYNEQYF. In DNA, the CDR3 is TGTGCCAGCACAGGACAGGGGGCCGTGTACAATGAGCAGTACTTC.

This sequence joins TRBV20-1 and TRBJ2-7; 10 bases match TRBD1. Germline values: CDR1 DFQATT, CDR2 SNEGSKA (reference sequence). The CDR3 loop spans 14 amino acids. Trimming removed 3 bases from V and 2 bases from J; junction bases left unmatched: 4. The CDR3 nucleotides are TGCAGTGCTAGTGGGGACAGGGGTCCCTACGAGCAGTACTTC. As protein: CSASGDRGPYEQYF.

This clonotype was detected a few times. The chain combines TRBV6-2 or TRBV6-3 with TRBJ2-7; 11 bases align to TRBD2. The ends lost 0 bases at V and 0 bases at J; junction bases unmatched: 10. Germline V lookup: CDR1 MNHEY, CDR2 SVGEGT. CDR3 length: 19 amino acids. The CDR3 here is CASSYSTLLAGVPSYEQYF. The CDR3 coding sequence is TGTGCCAGCAGTTACTCGACTCTACTAGCGGGAGTTCCCTCCTACGAGCAGTACTTC.

This clonotype appeared many times. This chain joins TRBV5-1 and TRBJ1-1, with D unclear. This CDR3 has 14 amino acids. The V end lost 0 bases, the J end lost 4 bases, and 10 bases lay between the germline ends. Looked up from germline, CDR1 is SGHRS and CDR2 is YFSETQ. CDR3 in DNA: TGCGCCAGCAGCTTGGCCGCGGCACCCACTGAAGCTTTCTTT. Translating it yields CASSLAAAPTEAFF.